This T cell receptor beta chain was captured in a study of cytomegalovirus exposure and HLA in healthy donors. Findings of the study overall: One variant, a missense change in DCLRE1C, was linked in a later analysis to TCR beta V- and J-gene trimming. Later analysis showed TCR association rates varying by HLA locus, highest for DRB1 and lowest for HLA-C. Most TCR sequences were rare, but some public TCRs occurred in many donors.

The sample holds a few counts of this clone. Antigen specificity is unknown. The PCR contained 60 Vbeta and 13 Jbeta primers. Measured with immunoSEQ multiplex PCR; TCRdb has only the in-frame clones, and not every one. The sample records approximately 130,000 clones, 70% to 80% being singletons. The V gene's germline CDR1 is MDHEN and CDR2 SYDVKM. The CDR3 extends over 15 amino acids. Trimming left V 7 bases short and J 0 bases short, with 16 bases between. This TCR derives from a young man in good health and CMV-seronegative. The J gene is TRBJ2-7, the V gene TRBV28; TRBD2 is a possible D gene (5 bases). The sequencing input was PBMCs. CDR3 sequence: CASTPRTHSSYEQYF. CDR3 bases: TGTGCCAGCACCCCTCGGACTCACAGCTCCTACGAGCAGTACTTC.